Below, 22 T cell receptor beta chains from the same sample are listed, as sequenced in a study of graft-versus-host responses after intestinal transplantation. These TCRs' antigens remain unknown. Libraries were prepared by immunoSEQ multiplex PCR; TCRdb keeps only in-frame clonotypes and omits some of them. The data hold about 94,000 clones, with roughly nine tenths observed a single time. The sample consisted of unstimulated CD8+ T cells sorted from spleen or lymph node cells, taken before intestinal transplant. These TCRs come from a human donor who received an intestinal transplant.

The chain couples TRBV4-1 to TRBJ1-5; D is unresolved. Between the trimmed V and J ends, which lost 2 bases and 9 bases, there was a span of 14 bases. The V gene's germline CDR1 is MGHRA and CDR2 YSYEKL. The CDR3 contains 14 residues. CDR3 bases: TGCGCCAGCAGCCAAAACGAGGGAACCGGGCCCCAGCATTTT. Translated: CASSQNEGTGPQHF.

The V and J genes are TRBV29-1 and TRBJ1-2; D not resolved. The CDR3 sequence is 13 residues long. V lost 0 bases to trimming and J lost 2 bases, with 7 bases between them. Germline values: CDR1 SQVTM, CDR2 ANQGSEA. The chain's CDR3 is CSVEDRENYGYTF. CDR3 coding DNA: TGCAGCGTTGAAGATCGAGAGAACTATGGCTACACCTTC.

The gene calls are TRBV19 and TRBJ2-3; 10 bases align to TRBD2. J lost 6 bases, V lost 7 bases, and 10 bases had no gene match. The CDR3 is 15 residues long. Germline V CDR1 and CDR2: LNHDA, SQIVND (reference sequence). Written as DNA, the CDR3 is TGTGCCAGTACCCAATCTAGCGGGGGCGGGGATACGCAGTATTTT. Translated, it gives CASTQSSGGGDTQYF.

A single count supports this clone. The rearrangement links TRBV30 to TRBJ1-5; D is ambiguous. This CDR3 comprises 14 residues. Germline CDR1 is GTSNPN and CDR2 is SVGIG (reference sequence). V lost 2 bases to trimming and J lost 6 bases, with 14 bases between them. In DNA, the CDR3 is TGTGCCTGGAGTCGAGGGATGGTGAGTCAGCCCCAGCATTTT. Encoded protein: CAWSRGMVSQPQHF.

This chain links TRBV29-1 with TRBJ1-2; tentative D call: TRBD1 (6 bases). V was trimmed by 0 bases and J by 8 bases, leaving 10 bases between them. Germline loops: CDR1 SQVTM, CDR2 ANQGSEA. CDR3 length: 12 amino acids. In nucleotides, the CDR3 is TGCAGCGTTGAAGAACAGGGCCCCGGCTACACCTTC. It encodes CSVEEQGPGYTF.

This chain connects TRBV9 to TRBJ1-4; D gene unclear. CDR1 and CDR2 (germline): SGDLS, YYNGEE. The V gene lost 3 bases and the J gene lost 8 bases, with 11 bases spanning the gap. This CDR3 spans 13 amino acids. CDR3 in DNA: TGTGCCAGCAGCGATGGAGCCGACGAAAAACTGTTTTTT. Amino acids: CASSDGADEKLFF.

This sequence joins TRBV19 and TRBJ1-1; no reliable D call. The CDR3 length is 13 residues. The germline V and J ends were trimmed by 7 bases and 1 base, with 10 bases remaining between them. The germline CDR1 and CDR2 sequences are LNHDA and SQIVND (reference sequence). CDR3 in DNA: TGTGCCAGTAACCCCGCCGGGAACACTGAAGCTTTCTTT. Residues: CASNPAGNTEAFF.

This sequence joins TRBV18 and TRBJ2-2; 7 positions match TRBD2. The germline gives CDR1 KGHSH, CDR2 LQKENI. Trimming at V came to 8 bases and at J to 7 bases, leaving 16 bases not matched to a gene. The CDR3 length is 16 residues. CDR3 DNA: TGTGCCAGCCCCCGCGGAGGGAGGGAAGAAAACGGGGAGCTGTTTTTT. This translates into CASPRGGREENGELFF. The whole variable domain, filled in from reference TRBV18 and TRBJ2-2, reads NAGVMQNPRHLVRRRGQEARLRCSPMKGHSHVYWYRQLPEEGLKFMVYLQKENIIDESGMPKERFSAEFPKEGPSILRIQQVVRGDSAAYFCASPRGGREENGELFFGEGSRLTVL.

This clone was observed a single time. The rearrangement links TRBV7-9 to TRBJ2-7, with D possibly TRBD2 on 5 matching bases. Germline CDR1 is SEHNR and CDR2 is FQNEAQ (reference sequence). The CDR3 covers 15 residues. V lost 1 base, J lost 2 bases, and 12 bases lay in between. CDR3 in amino acids: CASSLDLAPTYEQYF. The CDR3 DNA sequence: TGTGCCAGCAGCTTAGACCTAGCTCCCACCTACGAGCAGTACTTC.

The V call is TRBV10-2, the J call TRBJ1-1, with 7 bases fitting TRBD1. J was trimmed by 0 bases and V by 2 bases; bases with no gene match: 3. The germline CDR1 and CDR2 sequences are WSHSY and SAAADI. This CDR3 spans 15 amino acids. DNA of the CDR3: TGCGCCAGCAGTGAGAACAGGGGATTGAACACTGAAGCTTTCTTT. Protein sequence: CASSENRGLNTEAFF.

The CDR3 here is CASSRETSTYEQYF. In DNA, the CDR3 is TGTGCCAGTAGCCGGGAGACTAGCACCTACGAGCAGTACTTC. This rearrangement joins TRBV19 to TRBJ2-5; TRBD2 agrees at 7 bases. The end of the DNA fits TRBJ2-7 better, so the J call may be wrong. The CDR3 contains 14 residues. Germline lookup yields CDR1 LNHDA and CDR2 SQIVND (reference sequence).

The chain links TRBV29-1 to TRBJ2-1; D possibly corresponds to TRBD2 (6 bases). The CDR3 consists of 12 residues. Trimming cost V 3 bases and J 4 bases, with 7 bases left between them. CDR1 and CDR2 (germline): SQVTM, ANQGSEA. In DNA, the CDR3 is TGCAGCGTTGAGCGGGATTACAATGAGCAGTTCTTC. Translated, it gives CSVERDYNEQFF.

The chain is built from TRBV7-8 and TRBJ2-7; tentatively, D is TRBD1 (6 bases). This CDR3 is built from 13 residues. Germline V gives CDR1 SGHVS, CDR2 FQNEAQ. V dropped 5 bases and J dropped 4 bases, with 12 bases sitting between them. The CDR3, as DNA: TGTGCCAGCAGCATTCGGACAGCATACGAGCAGTACTTC. Its protein is CASSIRTAYEQYF.

The J gene is TRBJ2-7, the V gene TRBV27; D may be TRBD1 (6 bases). The germline V gene has CDR1 MNHEY and CDR2 SMNVEV (reference sequence). V gave up 5 bases and J gave up 3 bases, with 14 bases separating them. The CDR3 totals 14 residues. CDR3 in DNA: TGTGCCAGCAGTCCACTCCAGGGGATCTACGAGCAGTACTTC. Amino acid sequence: CASSPLQGIYEQYF.

The chain carries TRBV5-6 and TRBJ2-5; 7 bases fit TRBD2. J lost 0 bases, V lost 4 bases, and 6 bases had no gene match. The CDR3 runs to 15 residues. Germline-derived CDR1 and CDR2 are SGHDT and YYEEEE. This chain's CDR3 is CASSVSSGNQETQYF. CDR3 sequence (DNA): TGTGCCAGCAGCGTGTCTAGCGGAAACCAAGAGACCCAGTACTTC.

The CDR3 DNA sequence: TGTGCCAGCAGGGCAGGGTTTACGGACACCGGGGAGCTGTTTTTT. This sequence encodes CASRAGFTDTGELFF. The chain uses TRBV6-5 and TRBJ2-2; tentative D call: TRBD1 (5 bases). Trimming shortened V by 6 bases and J by 3 bases, and 14 bases separated the two germline ends. This CDR3 comprises 15 residues. Germline V gene sequence: CDR1 MNHEY, CDR2 SVGAGI.

The chain has TRBV5-4 and TRBJ1-2; D may be TRBD1 (5 bases). The CDR3 runs 15 residues. Germline-derived CDR1 and CDR2 are SGHNT and YYREEE (reference sequence). Trimming pared 4 bases from V and 5 bases from J, leaving 18 bases between. The CDR3 sequence is CASSPGPGGTYGYTF. DNA for the CDR3: TGTGCCAGCAGCCCCGGACCGGGGGGAACTTATGGCTACACCTTC.

This sequence joins TRBV4-1 and TRBJ2-6, with D unclear. The CDR3 contains 19 residues. The V gene lost 4 bases and the J gene lost 1 base, with 20 bases spanning the gap. Germline V lookup: CDR1 MGHRA, CDR2 YSYEKL. The CDR3 DNA sequence: TGCGCCAGCAGCCCCCGTTCAGGCTATACTGGATCTGGGGCCAACGTCCTGACTTTC. It is translated as CASSPRSGYTGSGANVLTF.

The chain combines TRBV27 with TRBJ2-1, with 7 bases fitting TRBD2. Losses at the gene ends were 3 bases for V and 2 bases for J; bases not matched to a gene: 4. Germline CDR1 reads MNHEY; CDR2 reads SMNVEV (reference sequence). This CDR3 spans 15 amino acids. The CDR3 nucleotides read TGTGCCAGCAGTTTTAGCGGGCCTACCTACAATGAGCAGTTCTTC. Its protein product is CASSFSGPTYNEQFF.

The chain carries TRBV28 and TRBJ2-7, with D perhaps matching TRBD2 (5 bases). CDR3 size: 14 residues. From germline, CDR1 is MDHEN and CDR2 SYDVKM. The ends were cut back, 7 bases at V and 2 bases at J, with 15 bases in the middle. This CDR3 is CASKSRAGAYEQYF. The CDR3 bases are TGTGCCAGCAAATCGCGGGCCGGGGCCTACGAGCAGTACTTC. Drawing the rest from reference TRBV28 and TRBJ2-7, the complete variable domain is DVKVTQSSRYLVKRTGEKVFLECVQDMDHENMFWYRQDPGLGLRLIYFSYDVKMKEKGDIPEGYSVSREKKERFSLILESASTNQTSMYLCASKSRAGAYEQYFGPGTRLTVT.

The chain joins TRBV10-1 to TRBJ2-7, with a possible D match to TRBD1 (5 bases). The ends were cut back, 2 bases at V and 6 bases at J, with 11 bases in the middle. Germline assignment: CDR1 WNHNN and CDR2 SYGVQD (reference sequence). CDR3 length equals 13 residues. In DNA form, the CDR3 reads TGCGCCAGCAGTGAGACGGCAGGGTCCGAGCAGTACTTC. Protein sequence: CASSETAGSEQYF.

In its sample, this clone was seen once. The CDR3 DNA sequence: TGTGCCACCAGCAGTCCCGGGGGACTCACTGAAGCTTTCTTT. This codes for CATSSPGGLTEAFF. The rearrangement links TRBV15 to TRBJ1-1, with D perhaps matching TRBD1 (5 bases). CDR1 is LNHNV and CDR2 is YYDKDF in the germline V gene (reference sequence). There are 14 residues in the CDR3. Deletions cut 3 bases from V and 4 bases from J, with 12 bases between.